The 25 T cell receptor beta chains given below trace back to one sample, sequenced in a study of blood T cell repertoires in COVID-19. TCRdb's copy holds only in-frame clones and misses some; the assay was immunoSEQ multiplex PCR. The sample comprises some 65,000 clones, more than 90% of which are singletons, and around 1.3% rests with the top ten. Sequencing input: peripheral blood. The receptors stem from a man between 60 and 75 years old with acute or convalescent COVID-19.

The chain is built from TRBV12-5 and TRBJ1-3; the D gene is possibly TRBD1 (6 bases). CDR3 length equals 15 residues. V lost 1 base to trimming and J lost 3 bases, with 10 bases between them. Per germline, CDR1 LGHNT and CDR2 FRNRAP. The CDR3 DNA reads TGTGCTAGTGGTTTGGGACAGGCAGTTGGAAACACCATATATTTT. This gives the protein CASGLGQAVGNTIYF.

The chain recombines TRBV27 with TRBJ1-5, with D uncertain. In germline, CDR1 is MNHEY, CDR2 SMNVEV (reference sequence). This CDR3 has 13 amino acids. The V end was cut by 3 bases, the J end by 3 bases, with 6 bases between. The CDR3 loop reads CASSFGLNQPQHF. The CDR3 nucleotides are TGTGCCAGCAGTTTTGGGCTCAATCAGCCCCAGCATTTT.

The chain employs TRBV5-1 and TRBJ2-1; D not certain. V shed 4 bases and J shed 5 bases, with 16 bases lying between them. Per the germline V gene, CDR1 is SGHRS and CDR2 is YFSETQ. This CDR3 has 15 residues. The CDR3 DNA reads as TGCGCCAGCAGCACCTTACAAGTCGCCGACAATGAGCAGTTCTTC. This translates into CASSTLQVADNEQFF. The variable domain in full, with the rest retrieved from reference TRBV5-1 and TRBJ2-1, is KAGVTQTPRYLIKTRGQQVTLSCSPISGHRSVSWYQQTPGQGLQFLFEYFSETQRNKGNFPGRFSGRQFSNSRSEMNVSTLELGDSALYLCASSTLQVADNEQFFGPGTRLTVL.

V gene TRBV4-1 combines with J gene TRBJ1-2; D is uncertain. Trimming stripped 1 base from V and 1 base from J, with 7 bases between. Per the germline V gene, CDR1 is MGHRA and CDR2 is YSYEKL. The CDR3 runs 14 residues. The CDR3 DNA is TGCGCCAGCAGCCAAGCGGTACTTAACTATGGCTACACCTTC. This sequence encodes CASSQAVLNYGYTF.

The chain links TRBV2 to TRBJ1-2, with TRBD1 matching over 7 bases. The CDR3 has 14 residues. Germline CDR1 reads SNHLY; CDR2 reads FYNNEI. Trimming cost V 6 bases and J 0 bases; bases outside gene matches: 4. The CDR3 loop is CASSRDSANYGYTF. CDR3 DNA sequence: TGTGCCAGCAGCCGGGACAGCGCTAACTATGGCTACACCTTC.

This clone is a singleton in its sample. The J gene is TRBJ1-2, the V gene TRBV6-1, with a weak D call TRBD1 (5 bases). V dropped 0 bases and J dropped 6 bases, with 14 bases sitting between them. This CDR3 region has 15 residues. From germline, CDR1 is MNHNS and CDR2 SASEGT. The CDR3 region is CASSEAVRGGHGYTF. In DNA, the CDR3 is TGTGCCAGCAGTGAAGCGGTAAGGGGTGGTCATGGCTACACCTTC.

V and J are TRBV5-1 and TRBJ2-7; tentatively, D is TRBD2 (6 bases). The CDR3 spans 16 residues. Germline values: CDR1 SGHRS, CDR2 YFSETQ. V gave up 1 base and J gave up 2 bases, with 16 bases separating them. The CDR3 loop reads CASSLSRGSGTYEQYF. CDR3 bases: TGCGCCAGCAGCTTGAGCCGGGGGTCGGGCACCTACGAGCAGTACTTC.

CDR3 nucleotides: TGTGCCAGCTGTACAGGTTTAAACACTGAAGCTTTCTTT. Translation gives CASCTGLNTEAFF. J is TRBJ1-1 and V is TRBV18, with D perhaps matching TRBD1 (5 bases). Between the trimmed V and J ends, which lost 7 bases and 2 bases, there was a span of 11 bases. The CDR3 extends over 13 amino acids. Germline assignment: CDR1 KGHSH and CDR2 LQKENI.

J is TRBJ2-7 and V is TRBV6-6; 10 nucleotides agree with TRBD1. The CDR3 is 15 residues long. Trimming at V came to 5 bases and at J to 1 base, leaving 5 bases not matched to a gene. Germline values: CDR1 MNHNY, CDR2 SVGAGI (reference sequence). The CDR3 DNA is TGTGCCAGCAGTGTGGGACAGGGGCTTTCCTACGAGCAGTACTTC. Translation gives CASSVGQGLSYEQYF.

The V and J genes are TRBV3-1 (or the pseudogene TRBV3-2) and TRBJ1-1; maybe TRBD1 (6 bases). The CDR3 is 18 amino acids. Germline V gene sequence: CDR1 LGHDT, CDR2 YNNKEL (reference sequence). Trimming pared 4 bases from V and 4 bases from J, leaving 25 bases between. The chain's CDR3 is CASSRFDPRTDSTTEAFF. Here the CDR3 DNA reads TGTGCCAGCAGCCGTTTCGACCCTAGGACAGACTCGACCACTGAAGCTTTCTTT.

The chain uses TRBV12-3 or TRBV12-4 and TRBJ1-4; 8 nucleotides align to TRBD1. V lost 3 bases and J lost 8; bases outside the gene matches: 2. The CDR3 totals 13 residues. This chain's CDR3 is CASSFGQGEKLFF. The CDR3 DNA reads as TGTGCCAGCAGTTTTGGACAGGGCGAAAAACTGTTTTTT.

The chain has TRBV12-3 or TRBV12-4 and TRBJ1-2; a weak D match, TRBD1 (5 bases). V shed 3 bases and J shed 2 bases, with 7 bases lying between them. This CDR3 comprises 13 residues. CDR3 protein: CASSLGGNYGYTF. DNA of the CDR3: TGTGCCAGCAGTTTGGGGGGAAACTATGGCTACACCTTC.

The rearrangement uses TRBV7-9 and TRBJ1-5; D is undetermined. The CDR3 is 15 amino acids. CDR1 and CDR2 (germline): SEHNR, FQNEAQ (reference sequence). V gave up 1 base and J gave up 1 base, with 8 bases separating them. In DNA, the CDR3 is TGTGCCAGCAGCTTAGGGGGAGTGAGCAATCAGCCCCAGCATTTT. It specifies CASSLGGVSNQPQHF. Combining the CDR3 with reference TRBV7-9 and TRBJ1-5 gives the whole variable domain DTGVSQNPRHKITKRGQNVTFRCDPISEHNRLYWYRQTLGQGPEFLTYFQNEAQLEKSRLLSDRFSAERPKGSFSTLEIQRTEQGDSAMYLCASSLGGVSNQPQHFGDGTRLSIL.

Here the CDR3 reads CSASRAGLETQYF. The CDR3 nucleotides read TGCAGTGCTAGTCGGGCAGGGCTAGAGACCCAGTACTTC. The chain combines TRBV20-1 with TRBJ2-5, with a weak D call TRBD1 (5 bases). The CDR3 covers 13 residues. The V end lost 3 bases, the J end lost 4 bases, and 12 bases lay between the germline ends. Germline V gene lookup returns CDR1 DFQATT and CDR2 SNEGSKA (reference sequence).

This clone was found a few times. The V and J genes are TRBV5-1 and TRBJ1-1; D uncertain. The CDR3 extends over 15 amino acids. Trimming cost V 4 bases and J 6 bases, with 19 bases left between them. Germline V gene sequence: CDR1 SGHRS, CDR2 YFSETQ. CDR3 region: CASSPDPTGGSEAFF. The CDR3 bases are TGCGCCAGCAGCCCTGACCCCACCGGCGGCTCTGAAGCTTTCTTT.

This clone showed up just once. The rearrangement joins TRBV5-1 to TRBJ2-7; D is perhaps TRBD1 (6 bases). V lost 4 bases and J lost 2, with 10 bases in between. CDR1 is SGHRS, CDR2 YFSETQ, per germline. The CDR3 is 13 residues long. The CDR3 spells CASSIRTAYEQYF. CDR3 DNA sequence: TGCGCCAGCAGCATACGGACAGCCTACGAGCAGTACTTC.

The chain carries TRBV7-2 and TRBJ1-6, with 7 bases lining up with TRBD1. Germline assignment: CDR1 SGHTA and CDR2 FQGNSA. This CDR3 has 15 residues. Unmatched junction bases numbered 4, after V lost 1 base and J lost 7 bases. CDR3 region: CASSLVQGSNSPLHF. The CDR3 nucleotides read TGTGCCAGCAGCTTAGTACAGGGGAGCAATTCACCCCTCCACTTT.

The chain combines TRBV19 with TRBJ2-2; TRBD1 aligns across 9 bases. The CDR3 covers 17 residues. V gave up 3 bases and J gave up 3 bases; unmatched junction bases: 8. The germline V gene encodes CDR1 LNHDA and CDR2 SQIVND (reference sequence). The DNA of the CDR3 is TGTGCCAGTAGTATCCCCTCCGGGACAGGGCACACCGGGGAGCTGTTTTTT. As protein: CASSIPSGTGHTGELFF. The variable domain in full, completed from reference TRBV19 and TRBJ2-2, reads DGGITQSPKYLFRKEGQNVTLSCEQNLNHDAMYWYRQDPGQGLRLIYYSQIVNDFQKGDIAEGYSVSREKKESFPLTVTSAQKNPTAFYLCASSIPSGTGHTGELFFGEGSRLTVL.

V is TRBV4-1 and J is TRBJ1-4; 7 bases are shared with TRBD1. CDR1 and CDR2 from the germline V gene are MGHRA and YSYEKL. The CDR3 contains 13 residues. Trimming cost V 1 base and J 10 bases; bases outside gene matches: 3. The CDR3: CASSQGQGGKLFF. CDR3 DNA sequence: TGCGCCAGCAGCCAAGGACAGGGTGGAAAACTGTTTTTT.

This clone was detected a few times. The chain combines TRBV21-1 with TRBJ2-7; the table's D call TRBD1 went unverified against the DNA. TRBV21-1 is a pseudogene segment. There are 13 residues in the CDR3. The CDR3 DNA follows: TGTGCCAGCAGCAAGGCCAGGCCCTACGAGCAGTACTTC. Residues: CASSKARPYEQYF.

The chain joins TRBV3-1 (or the pseudogene TRBV3-2) to TRBJ2-7, with D tentatively TRBD1 (6 bases). This CDR3 region has 15 residues. Germline V lookup: CDR1 LGHDT, CDR2 YNNKEL (reference sequence). Trimming took 0 bases from V and 3 from J, leaving 12 bases between them. For the CDR3, the DNA is TGTGCCAGCAGCCAAGACAGGGGCCTGAACTACGAGCAGTACTTC. Its protein is CASSQDRGLNYEQYF.

This chain joins TRBV19 and TRBJ1-1; D is unclear. CDR1 is LNHDA, CDR2 SQIVND, per germline (reference sequence). This CDR3 is built from 14 residues. The V and J ends lost 2 bases and 0 bases respectively, with 7 bases between them. Written as DNA, the CDR3 is TGTGCCAGTAGTATATTGGGCATGAACACTGAAGCTTTCTTT. It yields the protein CASSILGMNTEAFF.

This chain uses TRBV19 with TRBJ1-1; 9 nucleotides line up with TRBD1. The V segment lost 6 bases and the J segment 4 bases; nucleotides outside the gene matches: 3. The CDR3 is 13 residues long. Germline-derived CDR1 and CDR2 are LNHDA and SQIVND (reference sequence). The chain's CDR3 is CASSWDRATEAFF. The CDR3, as DNA: TGTGCCAGTAGCTGGGACAGGGCCACTGAAGCTTTCTTT.

The J gene is TRBJ2-2, the V gene TRBV6-2 or TRBV6-3; D is possibly TRBD1 (5 bases). The CDR3 totals 18 residues. CDR1 is MNHEY and CDR2 is SVGEGT in the germline V gene. Trimming stripped 0 bases from V and 5 bases from J, with 19 bases between. The CDR3 here is CASSYSPLTGRRTGELFF. CDR3 in DNA: TGTGCCAGCAGTTACTCTCCCCTCACAGGTAGAAGGACCGGGGAGCTGTTTTTT.

The CDR3 protein is CASSSLTGPGELFF. The CDR3, as DNA: TGCGCCAGCAGCAGCCTGACAGGGCCGGGGGAGCTGTTTTTT. The V gene is TRBV5-1, the J gene TRBJ2-2, with 7 nucleotides matching TRBD1. This CDR3 has 14 amino acids. Germline CDR1 reads SGHRS; CDR2 reads YFSETQ. After removal of 4 bases from V and 8 bases from J, the junction contained 8 bases not matched to a gene.